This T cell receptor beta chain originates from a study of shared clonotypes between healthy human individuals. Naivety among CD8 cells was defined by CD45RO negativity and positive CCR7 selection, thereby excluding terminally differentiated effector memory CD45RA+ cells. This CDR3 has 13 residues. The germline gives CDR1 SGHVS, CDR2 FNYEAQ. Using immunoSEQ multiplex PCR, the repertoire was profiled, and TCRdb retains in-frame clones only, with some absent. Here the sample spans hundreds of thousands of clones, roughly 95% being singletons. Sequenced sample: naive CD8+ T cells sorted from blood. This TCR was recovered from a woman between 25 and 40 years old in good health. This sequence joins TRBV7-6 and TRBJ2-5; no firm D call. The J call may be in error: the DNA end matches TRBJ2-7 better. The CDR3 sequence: CASSLVILDEQYF. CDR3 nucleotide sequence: TGTGCCAGCAGCTTAGTGATCCTTGACGAGCAGTACTTC.